The 4 T cell receptor beta chains in this list originate from one sample, sequenced in a study of cytomegalovirus exposure and HLA in healthy donors. The PCR was carried out with 60 Vbeta primers and 13 Jbeta primers. Generated by immunoSEQ multiplex PCR, the TCRdb table keeps only in-frame clones and is missing some. This repertoire shows 90,000 to 120,000 clones, about 80% found once; its top ten account for less than 3.5%. Sequences were obtained from PBMCs. Receptor source: a man under 40 in good health and CMV-seropositive.

V gene TRBV4-2 combines with J gene TRBJ1-5; 7 nucleotides line up with TRBD1. The CDR3 extends over 15 amino acids. The V and J ends lost 5 bases and 2 bases, in that order; junction bases with no gene match: 6. Germline V gives CDR1 LGHNA, CDR2 YNFKEQ. CDR3 protein: CASSIQGMGNQPQHF. The CDR3 DNA sequence: TGTGCCAGCAGCATACAGGGGATGGGCAATCAGCCCCAGCATTTT.

The CDR3 loop is CASSLGPRGQGGDTQYF. The CDR3, as DNA: TGTGCCAGCAGCTTAGGCCCTCGGGGACAGGGTGGGGATACGCAGTATTTT. The chain links TRBV13 to TRBJ2-3, with 9 bases matching TRBD1. Germline values: CDR1 PRHDT, CDR2 FYEKMQ (reference sequence). The CDR3 is 17 amino acids. Losses at the gene ends were 0 bases for V and 6 bases for J; bases not matched to a gene: 10.

V is TRBV7-9 and J is TRBJ2-3; D is possibly TRBD2 (6 bases). There are 14 residues in the CDR3. V was trimmed by 6 bases and J by 2 bases, leaving 12 bases between them. Germline CDR1 SEHNR, CDR2 FQNEAQ (reference sequence). In DNA, the CDR3 is TGTGCCAGCAGGCGGGATAGATCCACAGATACGCAGTATTTT. This translates into CASRRDRSTDTQYF.

Of note for this clone: The junction departs from the called germline gene at one end, perhaps through a read error. The J gene is TRBJ2-5, the V gene TRBV19; D remains unclear. Germline loops: CDR1 LNHDA, CDR2 SQIVND (reference sequence). The CDR3 consists of 13 residues. This CDR3 is CASRIGSEETQYF. The CDR3 DNA is TGTGCCAGTAGAATAGGCAGCGAGGAGACCCAGTACTTC.